This T cell receptor (beta chain) derives from a study of a mutant IDH1 vaccine in newly diagnosed glioma. The time point denotes: baseline, week 1 (first vaccination visit). Treatment in this sample: pre-vaccination baseline after standard-of-care therapy. CDR1 and CDR2 (germline): DFQATT, SNEGSKA (reference sequence). The CDR3 totals 11 residues. V dropped 5 bases and J dropped 6 bases, with 10 bases sitting between them. Assay used: immunoSEQ multiplex PCR; TCRdb lists only in-frame clones, some missing. The table records around 64,000 clones, around 88% of them present only once. The receptor's source is a woman between 18 and 30 years old with glioma. Some clones in this sample may be carry-over from other donors' samples. The V gene is TRBV20-1, the J gene TRBJ1-2; tentatively, D is TRBD1 (6 bases). The material was peripheral blood mononuclear cells (PBMCs), obtained from a glioma patient treated with radiotherapy, temozolomide or both. CDR3 sequence reads: CSAVTGNGYTF. The DNA of the CDR3 is TGCAGTGCTGTTACAGGGAATGGCTACACCTTC.